This T cell receptor (beta chain) came from a study of T cell responses to AZD1222 COVID-19 vaccine. Overall study results and limits: Regions left unmutated in variants are reportedly the target of nearly half of spike-specific TCRs.

In the case of this clone: Its antigen is as yet unknown.

The CDR3 contains 19 residues. Germline-derived CDR1 and CDR2 are MNHEY and SMNVEV (reference sequence). The trim removed 5 bases at V and 0 bases at J, leaving 15 bases unmatched. Sequenced by immunoSEQ multiplex PCR; TCRdb stores in-frame clones only, minus some. Among 150,000 or so clones, roughly 88% were seen once, and the ten largest hold 1% to 1.4%. The chain links TRBV27 to TRBJ2-1; 8 bases agree with TRBD2. The TCR was taken from an adult who received the AZD1222 COVID-19 vaccine. The material was peripheral blood, obtained 28 days after the second AZD1222 dose. The CDR3 nucleotides are TGTGCCAGCAGTAAGACAGCAGTCCAGCGGGAGATCTCCTACAATGAGCAGTTCTTC. Amino acid sequence: CASSKTAVQREISYNEQFF.